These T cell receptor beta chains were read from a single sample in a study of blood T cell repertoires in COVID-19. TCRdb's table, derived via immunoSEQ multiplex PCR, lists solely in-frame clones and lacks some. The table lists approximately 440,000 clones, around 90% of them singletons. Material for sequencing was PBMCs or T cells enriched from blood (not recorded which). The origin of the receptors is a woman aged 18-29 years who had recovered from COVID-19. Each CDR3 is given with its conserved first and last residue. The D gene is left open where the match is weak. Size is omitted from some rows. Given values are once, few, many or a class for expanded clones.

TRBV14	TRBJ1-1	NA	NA	TGTGCCAGCAGCCAAGGGGCGCGTGCTTTCTTT	CASSQGARAFF
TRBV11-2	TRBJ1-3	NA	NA	TGTGCCAGCAGCTTATACAGTGCTGGAAACACCATATATTTT	CASSLYSAGNTIYF
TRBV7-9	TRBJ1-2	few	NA	TGTGCCAGCAGTCTCCGGGGGGGCCTACCCTATGGCTACACCTTC	CASSLRGGLPYGYTF
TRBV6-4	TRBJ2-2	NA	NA	TGTGCCAGCGGAAACAGGGTTGCGGGGGAGCTGTTTTTT	CASGNRVAGELFF
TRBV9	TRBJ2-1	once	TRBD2	TGTGCCAGCAGCCCGGAGAGGAGCGGGGGGGTCGCCTACAATGAGCAGTTCTTC	CASSPERSGGVAYNEQFF
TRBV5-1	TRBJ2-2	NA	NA	TGCGCCAGCAGCCCCGGGTCGGGGAACACCGGGGAGCTGTTTTTT	CASSPGSGNTGELFF
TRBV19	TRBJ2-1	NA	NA	TGTGCCAGTAGTCCCCGGGGTATGTGGAATGAGCAGTTCTTC	CASSPRGMWNEQFF
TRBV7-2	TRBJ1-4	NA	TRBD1	TGTGCCAGCAGCTTCACAGGGGGGCCAAACGAAAAACTGTTTTTT	CASSFTGGPNEKLFF
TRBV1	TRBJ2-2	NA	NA	TGCACCAGCAGCCCTCCGCTAGCGGGGGGCCGGGTCACCGGGGAGCTGTTTTTT	CTSSPPLAGGRVTGELFF
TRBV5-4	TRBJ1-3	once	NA	TGTGCCAGCAGCCAGACAGAACAGGTTTTCTCTGGAAACACCATATATTTT	CASSQTEQVFSGNTIYF
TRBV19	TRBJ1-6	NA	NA	TGTGCCACCGGGGGAGCGGCACCCCTCCACTTT	CATGGAAPLHF
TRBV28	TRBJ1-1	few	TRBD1	TGTGCCAGCATCCAAGACAGGGGGCGAGGCACTGAAGCTTTCTTT	CASIQDRGRGTEAFF
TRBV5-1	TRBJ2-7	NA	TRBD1	TGCGCCAGCAGCCCGAGACAGGGCTTCTCCTACGAGCAGTACTTC	CASSPRQGFSYEQYF
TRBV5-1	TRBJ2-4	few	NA	TGCGCCAGCAGCTTGGTTGGGGGCCTCCTAGCCAAAAACATTCAGTACTTC	CASSLVGGLLAKNIQYF
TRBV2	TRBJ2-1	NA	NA	TGTGCCAGCAACGGCGGGACCTCCTACAATGAGCAGTTCTTC	CASNGGTSYNEQFF
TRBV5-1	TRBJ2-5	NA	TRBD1	TGCGCCAGCAGCCCGACTTACAGGGGGCAGATCGGGACCCAGTACTTC	CASSPTYRGQIGTQYF
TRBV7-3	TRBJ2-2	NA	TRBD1	TGTGCCAGCAGCACACAGGGGAGAGGCACCGGGGAGCTGTTTTTT	CASSTQGRGTGELFF
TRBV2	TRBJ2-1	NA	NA	TGTGCCAGCAGTATCCAGGGAGGCTCCTACAATGAGCAGTTCTTC	CASSIQGGSYNEQFF
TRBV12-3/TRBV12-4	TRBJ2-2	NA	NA	TGTGCCAGCACCCTCGAGGTCACCGGGGAGCTGTTTTTT	CASTLEVTGELFF
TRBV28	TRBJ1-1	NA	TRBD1	TGTGCCAGCAGCTCCCAGGGACAGGGTACGGCTGAAGCTTTCTTT	CASSSQGQGTAEAFF
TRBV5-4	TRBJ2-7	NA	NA	TGTGCCAGCAGCCCGGAAGGGGGATACGAGCAGTACTTC	CASSPEGGYEQYF
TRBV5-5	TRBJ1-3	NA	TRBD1	TGTGCCAGCAGCTTTGGACAGGGGCTCCGAAACACCATATATTTT	CASSFGQGLRNTIYF
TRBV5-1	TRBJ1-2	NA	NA	TGCGCCAGCAGCCAAGCCGGGGGACCGGGGGGCTACACCTTC	CASSQAGGPGGYTF
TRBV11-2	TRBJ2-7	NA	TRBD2	TGTGCCAGCAGCTCGTTAGCGGGGGGCGATTTATACGAGCAGTACTTC	CASSSLAGGDLYEQYF